This passage covers 5 T cell receptor beta chains from one sample sequenced in a study of beta chain features in type 1 diabetes. The study reverse transcribed the entire isolated RNA, so it sequenced expressed TCRB transcripts. Assay used: immunoSEQ multiplex PCR; TCRdb lists only in-frame clones, some missing. Of about 230,000 clones listed, 9.6% are singletons. What was sequenced was naive CD4+ T cells from blood. These receptors were collected from a woman under 30 in good health.

The rearrangement uses TRBV4-1 and TRBJ1-1; 7 bases fit TRBD1. V dropped 4 bases and J dropped 1; count of bases not matched to a gene: 9. This CDR3 comprises 16 residues. The germline CDR1 and CDR2 sequences are MGHRA and YSYEKL. The CDR3 DNA is TGCGCCAGCAGCCCCATCCCGGGACAGCAGAACACTGAAGCTTTCTTT. Its protein product is CASSPIPGQQNTEAFF.

The CDR3 reads CASSLDRHMNTEAFF. CDR3 DNA: TGTGCCAGCAGCTTAGATAGACATATGAACACTGAAGCTTTCTTT. This chain joins TRBV7-2 and TRBJ1-1; D is undetermined. CDR1 and CDR2 from the germline V gene are SGHTA and FQGNSA. The CDR3 sequence is 15 residues long. The V end was cut by 1 base, the J end by 0 bases, with 9 bases between.

This clone was detected a few times. J is TRBJ2-7 and V is TRBV13; TRBD2 agrees at 9 bases. The germline CDR1 and CDR2 sequences are PRHDT and FYEKMQ (reference sequence). V lost 2 bases to trimming and J lost 7 bases; unmatched junction nucleotides: 6. The CDR3 has 14 amino acids. The CDR3, as DNA: TGTGCCAGCAGCTTACGCGGGAGGGCCGAAGAGCAGTACTTC. It is translated as CASSLRGRAEEQYF. The whole variable domain, remainder taken from reference TRBV13 and TRBJ2-7, is AAGVIQSPRHLIKEKRETATLKCYPIPRHDTVYWYQQGPGQDPQFLISFYEKMQSDKGSIPDRFSAQQFSDYHSELNMSSLELGDSALYFCASSLRGRAEEQYFGPGTRLTVT.

V and J are TRBV19 and TRBJ1-1, with a tentative D call TRBD1 (5 bases). The CDR3 consists of 13 residues. Trimming pared 4 bases from V and 4 bases from J, leaving 10 bases between. CDR1 is LNHDA, CDR2 SQIVND, per germline (reference sequence). CDR3 DNA: TGTGCCAGTAGTACAGGGATGGGCACTGAAGCTTTCTTT. The encoded protein is CASSTGMGTEAFF.

This clone was counted ten times or more. The gene calls are TRBV9 and TRBJ2-2; D unclear. The ends were cut back, 2 bases at V and 7 bases at J, with 6 bases in the middle. Germline V gene sequence: CDR1 SGDLS, CDR2 YYNGEE. CDR3 length equals 12 residues. CDR3: CASSVGIGELFF. The CDR3 region has the DNA TGTGCCAGCAGCGTGGGCATCGGGGAGCTGTTTTTT.